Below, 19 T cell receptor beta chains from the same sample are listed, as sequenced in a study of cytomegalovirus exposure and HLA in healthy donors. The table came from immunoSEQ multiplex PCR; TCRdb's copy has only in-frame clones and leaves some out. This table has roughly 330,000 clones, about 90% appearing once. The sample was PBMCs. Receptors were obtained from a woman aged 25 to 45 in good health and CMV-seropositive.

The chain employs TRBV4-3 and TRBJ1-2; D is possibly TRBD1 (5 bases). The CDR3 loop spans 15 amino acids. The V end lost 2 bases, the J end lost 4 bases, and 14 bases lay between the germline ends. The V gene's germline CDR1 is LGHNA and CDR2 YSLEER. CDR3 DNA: TGCGCCAGCAGCCAATACATCAAGGGGAGCTATGGCTACACCTTC. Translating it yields CASSQYIKGSYGYTF.

CDR3 DNA sequence: TGTGCCAGCAGCTTAGGGGGACTAGCGGGACCCGCCAAAAACATTCAGTACTTC. Its protein is CASSLGGLAGPAKNIQYF. This chain joins TRBV11-3 and TRBJ2-4, with 13 bases lining up with TRBD2. V was clipped by 1 base and J by 1 base; unmatched bases: 4. The germline V gene has CDR1 SGHNT and CDR2 YENEEA. The CDR3 spans 18 residues.

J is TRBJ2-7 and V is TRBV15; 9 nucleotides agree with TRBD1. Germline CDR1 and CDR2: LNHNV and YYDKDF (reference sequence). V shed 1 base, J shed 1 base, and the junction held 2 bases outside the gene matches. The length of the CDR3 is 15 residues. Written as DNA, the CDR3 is TGTGCCACCAGCAGAGGGGGACAGGGATCCTACGAGCAGTACTTC. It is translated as CATSRGGQGSYEQYF.

The CDR3 DNA reads as TGTGCCAGCAGTCCATTATTAGCCGCGGGGGAGCTGTTTTTT. Its translation is CASSPLLAAGELFF. This chain uses TRBV6-5 with TRBJ2-2, with D uncertain. The CDR3 runs to 14 residues. Trimming removed 5 bases from V and 8 bases from J, with 15 bases in between. The germline CDR1 and CDR2 sequences are MNHEY and SVGAGI.

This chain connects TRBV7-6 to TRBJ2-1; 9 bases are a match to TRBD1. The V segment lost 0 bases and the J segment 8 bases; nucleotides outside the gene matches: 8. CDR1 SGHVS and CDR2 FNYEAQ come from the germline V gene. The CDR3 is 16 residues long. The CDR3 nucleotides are TGTGCCAGCAGCTTAGCTGGGACAGGGAATAGGGATGAGCAGTTCTTC. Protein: CASSLAGTGNRDEQFF.

CDR3 loop: CASSVVPEVNTEAFF. As DNA, the CDR3 is TGTGCCAGCAGCGTAGTCCCAGAGGTGAACACTGAAGCTTTCTTT. The genes are TRBV9 and TRBJ1-1, with D hard to call. CDR3 length: 15 residues. With 0 bases removed from V and 0 bases from J, the gap between germline ends came to 9 bases. Per germline, CDR1 SGDLS and CDR2 YYNGEE.

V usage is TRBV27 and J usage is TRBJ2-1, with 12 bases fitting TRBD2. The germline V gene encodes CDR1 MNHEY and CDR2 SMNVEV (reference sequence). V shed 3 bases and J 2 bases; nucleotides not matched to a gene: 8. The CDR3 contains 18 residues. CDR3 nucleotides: TGTGCCAGCAGTTTTTGGCTAGCGGGGGGGCGCACCTACAATGAGCAGTTCTTC. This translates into CASSFWLAGGRTYNEQFF.

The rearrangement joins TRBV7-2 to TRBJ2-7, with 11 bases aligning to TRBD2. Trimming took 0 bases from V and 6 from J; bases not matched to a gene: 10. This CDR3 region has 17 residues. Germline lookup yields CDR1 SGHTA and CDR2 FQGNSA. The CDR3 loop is CASSLAHGSGGAFEQYF. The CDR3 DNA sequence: TGTGCCAGCAGCTTAGCGCATGGTAGCGGGGGGGCCTTCGAGCAGTACTTC.

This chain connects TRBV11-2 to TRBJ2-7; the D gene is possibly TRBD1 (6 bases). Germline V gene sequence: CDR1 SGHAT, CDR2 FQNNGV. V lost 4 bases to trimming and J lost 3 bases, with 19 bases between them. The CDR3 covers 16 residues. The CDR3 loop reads CASSSIRTESNYEQYF. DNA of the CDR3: TGTGCCAGCAGCTCGATCCGGACAGAGAGTAACTACGAGCAGTACTTC. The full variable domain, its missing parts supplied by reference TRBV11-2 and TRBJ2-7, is EAGVAQSPRYKIIEKRQSVAFWCNPISGHATLYWYQQILGQGPKLLIQFQNNGVVDDSQLPKDRFSAERLKGVDSTLKIQPAKLEDSAVYLCASSSIRTESNYEQYFGPGTRLTVT.

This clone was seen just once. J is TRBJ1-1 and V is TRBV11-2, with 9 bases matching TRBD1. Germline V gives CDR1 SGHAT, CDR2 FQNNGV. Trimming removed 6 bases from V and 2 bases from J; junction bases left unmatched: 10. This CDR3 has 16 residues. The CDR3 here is CASRTSGTGINTEAFF. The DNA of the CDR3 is TGTGCCAGCAGAACTTCCGGGACAGGGATAAACACTGAAGCTTTCTTT.

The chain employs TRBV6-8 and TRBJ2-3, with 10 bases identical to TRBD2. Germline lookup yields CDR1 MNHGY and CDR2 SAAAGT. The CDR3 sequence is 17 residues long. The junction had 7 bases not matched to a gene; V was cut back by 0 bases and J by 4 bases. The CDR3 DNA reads TGTGCCAGCAGTTACTCGCCTAGCGGGAGAGGCGCAGATACGCAGTATTTT. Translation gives CASSYSPSGRGADTQYF.

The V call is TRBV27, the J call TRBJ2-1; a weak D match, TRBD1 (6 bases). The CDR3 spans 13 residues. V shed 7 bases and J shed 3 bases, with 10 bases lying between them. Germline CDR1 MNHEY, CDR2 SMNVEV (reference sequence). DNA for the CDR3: TGTGCCAGCACGACAGGAGTCTACAATGAGCAGTTCTTC. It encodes CASTTGVYNEQFF.

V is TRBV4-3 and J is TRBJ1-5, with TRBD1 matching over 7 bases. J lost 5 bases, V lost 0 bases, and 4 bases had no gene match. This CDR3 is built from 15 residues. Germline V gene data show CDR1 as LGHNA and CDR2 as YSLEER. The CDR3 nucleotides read TGCGCCAGCAGCCAAGATCCGGACAGGTATCAGCCCCAGCATTTT. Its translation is CASSQDPDRYQPQHF.

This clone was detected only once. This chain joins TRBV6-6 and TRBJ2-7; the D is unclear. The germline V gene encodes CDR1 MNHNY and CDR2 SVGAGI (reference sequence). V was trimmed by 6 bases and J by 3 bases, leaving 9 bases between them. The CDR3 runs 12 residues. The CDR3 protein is CASRWSDYEQYF. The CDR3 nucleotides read TGTGCCAGCAGGTGGAGCGACTACGAGCAGTACTTC.

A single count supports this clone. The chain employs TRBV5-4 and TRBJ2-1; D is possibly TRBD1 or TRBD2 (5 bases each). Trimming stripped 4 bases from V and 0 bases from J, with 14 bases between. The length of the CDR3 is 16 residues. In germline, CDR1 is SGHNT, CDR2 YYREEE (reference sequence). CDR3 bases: TGTGCCAGCAGCCCTGAGGGACCCCACTCCTACAATGAGCAGTTCTTC. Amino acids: CASSPEGPHSYNEQFF.

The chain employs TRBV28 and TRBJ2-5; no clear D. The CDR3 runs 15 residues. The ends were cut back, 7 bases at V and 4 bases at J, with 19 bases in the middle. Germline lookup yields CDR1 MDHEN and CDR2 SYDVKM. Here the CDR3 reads CASTPAGSDRETQYF. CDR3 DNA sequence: TGTGCCAGCACCCCGGCCGGGTCCGATCGAGAGACCCAGTACTTC.

DNA of the CDR3: TGCGCCAGCAGCCCCCCAGGTAGCAATCAGCCCCAGCATTTT. It encodes CASSPPGSNQPQHF. This rearrangement joins TRBV4-1 to TRBJ1-5; D is undetermined. The CDR3 spans 14 residues. Germline V gene lookup returns CDR1 MGHRA and CDR2 YSYEKL. V lost 4 bases to trimming and J lost 0 bases, with 7 bases between them.

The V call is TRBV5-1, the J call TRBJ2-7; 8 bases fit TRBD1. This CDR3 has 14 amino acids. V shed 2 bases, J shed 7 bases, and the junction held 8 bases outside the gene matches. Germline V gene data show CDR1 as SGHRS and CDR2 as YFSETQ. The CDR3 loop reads CASSFQGASKEQYF. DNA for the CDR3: TGCGCCAGCAGCTTTCAGGGGGCCAGCAAGGAGCAGTACTTC.

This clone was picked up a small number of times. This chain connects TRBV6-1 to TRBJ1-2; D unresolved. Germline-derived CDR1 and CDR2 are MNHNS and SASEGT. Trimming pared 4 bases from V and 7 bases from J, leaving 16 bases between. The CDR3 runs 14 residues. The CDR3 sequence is CASSAETTNSGYTF. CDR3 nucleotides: TGTGCCAGCAGTGCGGAGACAACAAATTCTGGCTACACCTTC.